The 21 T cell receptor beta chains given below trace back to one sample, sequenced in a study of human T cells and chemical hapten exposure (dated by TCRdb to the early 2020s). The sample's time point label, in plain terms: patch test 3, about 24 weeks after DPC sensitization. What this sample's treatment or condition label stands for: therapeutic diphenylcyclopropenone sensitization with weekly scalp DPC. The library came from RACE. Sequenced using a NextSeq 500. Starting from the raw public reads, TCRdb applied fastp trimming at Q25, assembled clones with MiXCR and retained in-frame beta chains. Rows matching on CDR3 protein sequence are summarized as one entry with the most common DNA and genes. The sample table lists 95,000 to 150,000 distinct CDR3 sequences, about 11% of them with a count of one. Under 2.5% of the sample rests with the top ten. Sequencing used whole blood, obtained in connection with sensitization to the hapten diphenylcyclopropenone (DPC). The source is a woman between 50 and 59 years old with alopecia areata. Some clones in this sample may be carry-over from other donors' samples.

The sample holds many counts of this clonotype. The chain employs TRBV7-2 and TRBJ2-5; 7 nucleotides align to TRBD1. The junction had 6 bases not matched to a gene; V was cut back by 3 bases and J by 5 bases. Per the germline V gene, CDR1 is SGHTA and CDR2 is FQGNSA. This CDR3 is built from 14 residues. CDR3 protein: CASSLIQGTETQYF. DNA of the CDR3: TGTGCCAGCAGCTTGATACAGGGGACGGAGACCCAGTACTTC.

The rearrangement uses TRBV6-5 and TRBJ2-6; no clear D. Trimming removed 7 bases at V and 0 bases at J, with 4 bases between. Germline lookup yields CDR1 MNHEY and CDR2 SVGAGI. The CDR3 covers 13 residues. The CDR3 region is CASMFSGANVLTF. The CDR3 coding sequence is TGTGCCAGCATGTTCTCTGGGGCCAACGTCCTGACTTTC.

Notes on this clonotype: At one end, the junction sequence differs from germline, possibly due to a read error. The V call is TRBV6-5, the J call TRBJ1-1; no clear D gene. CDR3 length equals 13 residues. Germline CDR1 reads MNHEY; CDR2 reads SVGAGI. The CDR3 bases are TGTGCCAGCACTTACTATCCCGGCGCTGAAGCTTTCTTT. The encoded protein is CASTYYPGAEAFF.

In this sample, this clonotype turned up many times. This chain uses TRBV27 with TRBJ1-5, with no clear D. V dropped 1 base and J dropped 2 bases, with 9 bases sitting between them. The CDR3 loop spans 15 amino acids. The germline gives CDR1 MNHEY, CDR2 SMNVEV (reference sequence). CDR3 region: CASSLWGLGNQPQHF. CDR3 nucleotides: TGTGCCAGCAGTTTATGGGGTTTGGGCAATCAGCCCCAGCATTTT.

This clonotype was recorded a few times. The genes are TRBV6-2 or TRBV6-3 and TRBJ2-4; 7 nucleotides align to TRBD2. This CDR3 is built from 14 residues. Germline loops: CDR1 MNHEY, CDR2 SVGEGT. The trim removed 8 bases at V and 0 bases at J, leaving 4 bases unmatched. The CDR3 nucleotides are TGTGCCAGCGGAGCGGGACTAGCCAAAAACATTCAGTACTTC. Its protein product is CASGAGLAKNIQYF.

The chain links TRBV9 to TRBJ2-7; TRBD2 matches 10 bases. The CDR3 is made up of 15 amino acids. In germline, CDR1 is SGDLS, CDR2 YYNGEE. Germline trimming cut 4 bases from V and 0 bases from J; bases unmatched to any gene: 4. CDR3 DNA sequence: TGTGCCAGCAGCCCCACTAGCGGGGTCTCCTACGAGCAGTACTTC. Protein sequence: CASSPTSGVSYEQYF.

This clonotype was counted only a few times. In nucleotides, the CDR3 is TGCAGTGCTAGGGATATCAGGGATTCCACTAATGAAAAACTGTTTTTT. This translates into CSARDIRDSTNEKLFF. J is TRBJ1-4 and V is TRBV20-1, with D possibly being TRBD1 (5 bases). The V and J ends lost 3 bases and 2 bases respectively, with 16 bases between them. This CDR3 has 16 residues. Germline CDR1 DFQATT, CDR2 SNEGSKA (reference sequence).

CDR3 in DNA: TGTGCCAGCGGCGGGGATAGCAATCAGCCCCAGCATTTT. Residues: CASGGDSNQPQHF. The rearrangement links TRBV6-1 to TRBJ1-5; D gene unclear. The V end was cut by 8 bases, the J end by 0 bases, with 8 bases between. Germline loops: CDR1 MNHNS, CDR2 SASEGT. The CDR3 extends over 13 amino acids.

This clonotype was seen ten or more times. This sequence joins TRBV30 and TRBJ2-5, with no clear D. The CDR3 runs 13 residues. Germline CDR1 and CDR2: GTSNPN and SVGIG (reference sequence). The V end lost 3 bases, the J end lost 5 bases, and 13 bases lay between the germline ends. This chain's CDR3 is CAWRAPLFETQYF. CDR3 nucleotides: TGTGCCTGGAGGGCCCCCTTGTTTGAGACCCAGTACTTC.

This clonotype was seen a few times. CDR3 region: CSARIGIGGPDSPLHF. The CDR3 DNA follows: TGCAGTGCTAGAATCGGGATAGGGGGACCCGATTCACCCCTCCACTTT. The chain uses TRBV20-1 and TRBJ1-6, with D possibly matching TRBD1 (6 bases). Trimming left V 2 bases short and J 8 bases short, with 19 bases between. Germline CDR1 and CDR2: DFQATT and SNEGSKA (reference sequence). CDR3 size: 16 residues.

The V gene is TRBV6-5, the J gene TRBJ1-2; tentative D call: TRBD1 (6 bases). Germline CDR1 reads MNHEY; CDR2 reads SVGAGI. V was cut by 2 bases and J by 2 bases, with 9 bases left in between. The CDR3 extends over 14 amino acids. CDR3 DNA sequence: TGTGCCAGCAGTTACGGGGGGCCCAACTATGGCTACACCTTC. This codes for CASSYGGPNYGYTF.

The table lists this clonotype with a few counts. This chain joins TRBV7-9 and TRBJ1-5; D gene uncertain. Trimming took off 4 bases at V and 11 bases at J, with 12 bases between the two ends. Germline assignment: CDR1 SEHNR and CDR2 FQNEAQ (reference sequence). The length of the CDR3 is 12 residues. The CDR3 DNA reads TGTGCCAGCAGCTCTTCGGTCCTGGCCCAGCATTTT. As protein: CASSSSVLAQHF. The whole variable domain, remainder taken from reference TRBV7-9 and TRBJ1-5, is DTGVSQNPRHKITKRGQNVTFRCDPISEHNRLYWYRQTLGQGPEFLTYFQNEAQLEKSRLLSDRFSAERPKGSFSTLEIQRTEQGDSAMYLCASSSSVLAQHFGDGTRLSIL.

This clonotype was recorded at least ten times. CDR3 residues: CSVEGGAMKETQYF. For the CDR3, the DNA is TGCAGCGTTGAGGGAGGGGCTATGAAAGAGACCCAGTACTTC. The chain is built from TRBV29-1 and TRBJ2-5; 7 bases are shared with TRBD2. Per germline, CDR1 SQVTM and CDR2 ANQGSEA. CDR3 length: 14 amino acids. Unmatched junction bases numbered 7, after V lost 3 bases and J lost 3 bases.

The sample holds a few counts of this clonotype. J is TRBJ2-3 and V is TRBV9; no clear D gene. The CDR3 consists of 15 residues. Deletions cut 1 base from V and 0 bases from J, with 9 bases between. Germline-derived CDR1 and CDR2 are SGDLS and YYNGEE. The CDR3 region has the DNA TGTGCCAGCAGCGTAACTTTACAGAGCACAGATACGCAGTATTTT. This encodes CASSVTLQSTDTQYF.

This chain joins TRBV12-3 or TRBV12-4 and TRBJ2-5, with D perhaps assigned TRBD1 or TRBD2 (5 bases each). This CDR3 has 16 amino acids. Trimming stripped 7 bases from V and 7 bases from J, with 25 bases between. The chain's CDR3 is CASTTGLGTGIWTQYF. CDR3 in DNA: TGTGCCAGCACCACTGGTCTTGGGACGGGGATTTGGACCCAGTACTTC.

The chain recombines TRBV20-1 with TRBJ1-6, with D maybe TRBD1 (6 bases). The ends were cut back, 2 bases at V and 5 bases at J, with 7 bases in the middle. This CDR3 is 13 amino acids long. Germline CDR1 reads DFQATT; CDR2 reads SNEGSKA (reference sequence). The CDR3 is CSARKGDNSPLHF. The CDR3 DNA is TGCAGTGCTAGAAAGGGGGATAATTCACCCCTCCACTTT.

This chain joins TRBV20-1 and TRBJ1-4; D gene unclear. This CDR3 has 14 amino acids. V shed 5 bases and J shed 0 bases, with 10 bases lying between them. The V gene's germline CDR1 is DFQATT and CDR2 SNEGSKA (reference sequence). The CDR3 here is CSAPLYSTNEKLFF. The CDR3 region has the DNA TGCAGTGCTCCCCTCTACTCAACTAATGAAAAACTGTTTTTT.

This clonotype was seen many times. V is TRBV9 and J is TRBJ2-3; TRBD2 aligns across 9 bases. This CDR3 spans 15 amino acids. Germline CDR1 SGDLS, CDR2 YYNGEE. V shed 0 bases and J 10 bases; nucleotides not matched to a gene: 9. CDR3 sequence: CASSVEGIAGAAQYF. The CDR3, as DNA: TGTGCCAGCAGCGTAGAGGGGATAGCGGGAGCGGCGCAGTATTTT.

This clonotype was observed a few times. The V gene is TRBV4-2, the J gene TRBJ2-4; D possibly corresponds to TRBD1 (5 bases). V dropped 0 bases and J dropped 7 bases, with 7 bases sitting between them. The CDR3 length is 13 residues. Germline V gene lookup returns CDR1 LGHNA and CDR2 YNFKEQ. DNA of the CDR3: TGTGCCAGCAGCCAAGATCGACAGAACATTCAGTACTTC. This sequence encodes CASSQDRQNIQYF.

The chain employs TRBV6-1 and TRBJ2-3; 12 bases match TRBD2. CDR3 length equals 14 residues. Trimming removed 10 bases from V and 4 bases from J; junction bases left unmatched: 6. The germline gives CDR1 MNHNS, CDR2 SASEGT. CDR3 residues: CATSSGGGADTQYF. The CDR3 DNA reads TGTGCCACCTCTAGCGGGGGGGGAGCAGATACGCAGTATTTT.

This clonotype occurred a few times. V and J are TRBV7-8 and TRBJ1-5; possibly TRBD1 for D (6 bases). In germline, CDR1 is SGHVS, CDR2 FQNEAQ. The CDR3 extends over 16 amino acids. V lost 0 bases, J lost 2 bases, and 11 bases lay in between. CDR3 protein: CASSLAQGGRNQPQHF. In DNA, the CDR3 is TGTGCCAGCAGCTTAGCACAGGGAGGCCGCAATCAGCCCCAGCATTTT.